The 4 T cell receptor beta chains below come from one sample, sequenced in a study of neoadjuvant nivolumab and ipilimumab in lung cancer (dated by TCRdb to 2020 to 2021). Interpreted using the paper, the time point label stands for: pretherapy, before neoadjuvant immune checkpoint inhibitors. The library came from the immunoSEQ multiplex PCR assay. What TCRdb holds here is the immuneACCESS table cut down to in-frame rearrangements. Part of the clones is not present; checked against another copy, under half of the missing clones reflect an unresolved V gene, and the others are unexplained. The sample has about 38,000 clones on record, 85% to 90% of them singletons. The top ten hold about 3.3% of the sample. The input for sequencing was peripheral blood, taken before neoadjuvant nivolumab, alone or with ipilimumab. All receptors derive from an adult with non-small cell lung cancer.

The chain combines TRBV5-1 with TRBJ2-3; D gene unclear. Between the trimmed V and J ends, which lost 0 bases and 7 bases, there was a span of 3 bases. CDR1 and CDR2 from the germline V gene are SGHRS and YFSETQ. The CDR3 is made up of 11 amino acids. This CDR3 is CASSLGNTQYF. The CDR3 region has the DNA TGCGCCAGCAGCTTGGGCAATACGCAGTATTTT.

This chain connects TRBV7-3 to TRBJ2-2; D possibly matches TRBD1 or TRBD2 (5 bases each). Trimming shortened V by 6 bases and J by 7 bases, and 21 bases separated the two germline ends. This CDR3 region has 16 residues. The germline V gene encodes CDR1 SGHTA and CDR2 FQGTGA. The CDR3 nucleotides read TGTGCCAGCAGTCTAACGGGGACCCTAAGCGGCGGGGAGCTGTTTTTT. This encodes CASSLTGTLSGGELFF.

The rearrangement joins TRBV5-1 to TRBJ2-1; D possibly uses TRBD1 or TRBD2 (7 bases each). The CDR3 sequence is 16 residues long. CDR1 SGHRS and CDR2 YFSETQ come from the germline V gene. V shed 4 bases and J shed 6 bases, with 20 bases lying between them. The CDR3 DNA is TGCGCCAGCAGCCTGGGGGGGACAGACTATTTCAATGAGCAGTTCTTC. It codes for CASSLGGTDYFNEQFF.

The chain uses TRBV6-1 and TRBJ2-7; 7 positions agree with TRBD1. Germline V gives CDR1 MNHNS, CDR2 SASEGT. The CDR3 has 13 amino acids. The V segment lost 2 bases and the J segment 6 bases; nucleotides outside the gene matches: 4. The CDR3 loop is CASSETGDREQYF. CDR3 nucleotides: TGTGCCAGCAGTGAAACAGGGGATCGCGAGCAGTACTTC.